These T cell receptor beta chains were read from a single sample in a study of cytomegalovirus exposure and HLA in healthy donors. Assay used: immunoSEQ multiplex PCR; TCRdb lists only in-frame clones, some missing. The table includes 150,000 to 200,000 clones, more than 85% detected once. Material for sequencing was PBMCs. The origin of the receptors is a girl in the first two years of life in good health and CMV-seronegative. CDR3s include the opening cysteine and the closing phenylalanine or tryptophan. D genes are given only for firm matches. Size is omitted from some rows. Given values are once, few, many or a class for expanded clones.

j_call,v_call,clone_size,d_call,cdr3_aa,cdr3_nt
TRBJ1-1,TRBV6-5,few,NA,CASQAGANTEAFF,TGTGCCAGCCAAGCGGGGGCGAACACTGAAGCTTTCTTT
TRBJ2-1,TRBV25-1,NA,NA,CASSGFRTAYNEQFF,TGTGCCAGCAGTGGATTCCGGACAGCCTACAATGAGCAGTTCTTC
TRBJ1-1,TRBV6-5,NA,TRBD1,CASSFSTGGTEAFF,TGTGCCAGCAGTTTTTCGACAGGGGGAACTGAAGCTTTCTTC
TRBJ1-6,TRBV11-2,NA,NA,CASSPIQGHSYNSPLRF,TGTGCCAGCAGCCCGATACAGGGTCACTCCTATAATTCACCCCTCCGCTTT
TRBJ1-5,TRBV28,NA,NA,CASSPLDSINQPQHF,TGTGCCAGCAGCCCTTTGGACAGTATCAATCAGCCCCAGCATTTT
TRBJ2-7,TRBV5-1,NA,TRBD1,CASSRRGHVPGQVLSEQYF,TGCGCCAGCAGCCGGAGGGGGCACGTCCCGGGACAGGTGCTCTCCGAGCAGTACTTC
TRBJ2-1,TRBV29-1,NA,TRBD2,CSVLGTAGSDEQFF,TGCAGCGTTCTTGGTACAGCGGGGAGCGATGAGCAGTTCTTC
TRBJ1-2,TRBV15,NA,TRBD1,CATSTYRQGLGGYTF,TGTGCCACCAGCACCTACAGACAGGGGCTGGGTGGCTACACCTTC
TRBJ2-7,TRBV5-6,once,NA,CASSFTGRVYEQYF,TGTGCCAGCAGCTTTACAGGGAGGGTCTACGAGCAGTACTTC
TRBJ2-1,TRBV30,NA,NA,CAWSVGAGSYNEQFF,TGTGCCTGGAGTGTGGGAGCGGGTTCCTACAATGAGCAGTTCTTC
TRBJ2-7,TRBV2,NA,NA,CASSYSYEQYF,TGTGCCAGCAGCTATTCCTACGAGCAGTACTTC
TRBJ2-3,TRBV7-6,NA,TRBD2,CASSLEGGGHTQYF,TGTGCCAGCAGCTTAGAGGGCGGGGGACATACGCAGTATTTT
TRBJ2-5,TRBV5-1,NA,NA,CASSYEGSLPGETQYF,TGCGCCAGCAGCTACGAGGGTTCCCTCCCGGGTGAGACCCAGTACTTC
TRBJ2-7,TRBV15,NA,TRBD1,CATSSETTGYDEQYF,TGTGCCACCAGCAGTGAAACGACAGGGTACGACGAGCAGTACTTC
TRBJ2-7,TRBV11-3,NA,NA,CASSLDSGTNYEQYF,TGTGCCAGCAGCTTAGATTCGGGAACAAATTACGAGCAGTACTTC
TRBJ2-5,TRBV5-1,NA,TRBD1,CASSLWYTGGLQETQYF,TGCGCCAGCAGCTTGTGGTACACAGGGGGTCTGCAAGAGACCCAGTACTTC
TRBJ2-2,TRBV11-2,NA,NA,CASSHAHIGGIAGELFF,TGTGCCAGCAGCCATGCCCATATAGGAGGGATCGCCGGGGAGCTGTTTTTT
TRBJ2-3,TRBV5-1,NA,TRBD1,CASSRQGAHITDTQYF,TGCGCCAGCAGCCGACAGGGGGCGCATATCACAGATACGCAGTATTTT
TRBJ2-2,TRBV9,NA,NA,CASSDGRGTGELFF,TGTGCCAGCAGCGACGGACGGGGGACCGGGGAGCTGTTTTTT
TRBJ2-1,TRBV4-3,NA,TRBD2,CASSQDRAGVMFF,TGCGCCAGCAGCCAAGATAGGGCGGGAGTTATGTTCTTC
TRBJ2-2,TRBV9,NA,TRBD2,CASSVAAFPAGGPDTGELFF,TGTGCCAGCAGCGTAGCTGCTTTTCCAGCGGGGGGGCCGGACACCGGGGAGCTGTTTTTT
TRBJ2-3,TRBV30,NA,TRBD2,CAWSHSIAGGNTDTQYF,TGTGCCTGGAGTCACTCCATAGCGGGGGGGAACACAGATACGCAGTATTTT
TRBJ2-1,TRBV20-1,NA,NA,CSARTDQGQFF,TGCAGTGCTCGCACGGACCAGGGGCAGTTCTTC
TRBJ2-2,TRBV15,NA,NA,CATSRSSGELFF,TGTGCCACCAGCCGCAGTTCCGGGGAGCTGTTTTTT
TRBJ2-3,TRBV7-3,NA,NA,CASSLNARSTDTQYF,TGTGCCAGCAGCTTAAACGCTAGAAGCACAGATACGCAGTATTTT
TRBJ1-2,TRBV27,NA,NA,CASSLKTGSYGYTF,TGTGCCAGCAGTTTAAAAACAGGGAGCTATGGCTACACCTTC
TRBJ1-5,TRBV18,NA,TRBD1,CASSLDRGNQPQHF,TGTGCCAGCTCACTTGACAGGGGAAATCAGCCCCAGCATTTT
TRBJ2-3,TRBV6-4,NA,NA,CASSYRAGTDTQYF,TGTGCCAGCTCGTATCGAGCGGGCACAGATACGCAGTATTTT
TRBJ2-1,TRBV5-1,few,TRBD1,CASSLTGQEDEQFF,TGCGCCAGCAGCTTGACAGGACAGGAAGATGAGCAGTTCTTC
TRBJ1-5,TRBV6-1,NA,NA,CATMGGIQTITPQHF,TGTGCGACGATGGGGGGGATACAGACCATCACGCCCCAGCATTTT
TRBJ1-1,TRBV10-3,few,NA,CAIRNLQGMAFF,TGTGCCATCAGAAACCTCCAGGGAATGGCTTTCTTT
TRBJ2-7,TRBV6-5,NA,TRBD2,CASSYSTSGSSYEQYF,TGTGCCAGCAGTTACTCGACTAGCGGGAGCTCCTACGAGCAGTACTTC
TRBJ1-6,TRBV7-3,NA,NA,CASSLGGSSLSPLHF,TGTGCCAGCAGCTTAGGGGGCAGTTCCCTTTCACCCCTCCACTTT
TRBJ2-7,TRBV5-1,NA,NA,CASSLGTSNYEQYF,TGCGCCAGCAGCTTGGGGACAAGTAACTACGAGCAGTACTTC
TRBJ2-1,TRBV11-2,few,NA,CASSRRDWAYNEQFF,TGTGCCAGCAGCCGCCGGGACTGGGCCTACAATGAGCAGTTCTTC
TRBJ2-5,TRBV29-1,NA,NA,CSVEDGLPGETQYF,TGCAGCGTTGAAGATGGGCTACCTGGGGAGACCCAGTACTTC
TRBJ2-1,TRBV2,NA,NA,CASSDPAGGNEQFF,TGTGCCAGCAGTGACCCAGCCGGGGGTAATGAGCAGTTCTTC
TRBJ1-1,TRBV2,NA,TRBD1,CASSGQGSEAFF,TGTGCCAGCTCGGGACAGGGGTCTGAAGCTTTCTTT
TRBJ2-3,TRBV9,NA,TRBD2,CASSVEEAGRTDTQYF,TGTGCCAGCAGCGTAGAGGAAGCGGGGCGCACAGATACGCAGTATTTT
TRBJ2-5,TRBV27,once,NA,CASSDPTSRSETQYF,TGTGCCAGCAGTGACCCTACTAGTCGGTCGGAGACCCAGTACTTC
TRBJ2-3,TRBV30,NA,NA,CAWWHQTRADTQYF,TGTGCCTGGTGGCACCAAACTAGGGCAGATACGCAGTATTTT
TRBJ1-1,TRBV5-1,NA,TRBD1,CASSLVTGGAFF,TGCGCCAGCAGCTTGGTGACAGGGGGGGCTTTCTTT
TRBJ1-3,TRBV5-4,NA,NA,CASSSYRVGNTIYF,TGTGCCAGCAGCTCCTACAGGGTTGGAAACACCATATATTTT
TRBJ2-5,TRBV29-1,few,TRBD2,CSVRVAGAGQETQYF,TGCAGCGTTCGAGTTGCGGGAGCCGGCCAAGAGACCCAGTACTTC